The 4 T cell receptor beta chains given below trace back to one sample, sequenced in a study of shared clonotypes between healthy human individuals. Some clones are missing from TCRdb's copy, which holds only in-frame ones; the method was immunoSEQ multiplex PCR. The sample has under 1 million clones; 96% are singletons. Selected positively for CCR7 and CD45RO-negative, naive CD8 cells excluded terminally differentiated effector memory CD45RA+ cells. The sequenced material came from naive CD8+ T cells sorted from blood. These receptors were obtained from a young man in good health.

This chain links TRBV5-1 with TRBJ2-7; no clear D. V lost 1 base and J 2 bases, leaving 7 bases between the germline ends. The CDR3 has 13 amino acids. Germline loops: CDR1 SGHRS, CDR2 YFSETQ. The CDR3 reads CASSLYGTYEQYF. CDR3 nucleotides: TGCGCCAGCAGCTTGTACGGAACCTACGAGCAGTACTTC.

The chain uses TRBV27 and TRBJ2-5, with 14 positions matching TRBD2. The CDR3 is 16 residues long. Germline CDR1 is MNHEY and CDR2 is SMNVEV (reference sequence). The ends lost 6 bases at V and 4 bases at J; junction bases unmatched: 7. The CDR3 is CASRPRGLAGGETQYF. The DNA of the CDR3 is TGTGCCAGCAGACCACGAGGACTAGCGGGAGGAGAGACCCAGTACTTC.

The chain combines TRBV11-1 with TRBJ2-7; no reliable D call. Germline V CDR1 and CDR2: SGHAT, FQDESV (reference sequence). Trimming removed 5 bases at V and 2 bases at J, with 19 bases between. CDR3 length equals 16 residues. As DNA, the CDR3 is TGTGCCAGCAGCCCCGGTCGTGGTATGAGGACCTACGAGCAGTACTTC. It yields the protein CASSPGRGMRTYEQYF.

A word on this clone: Other DNA sequences of this sample code for an identical CDR3. The rearrangement joins TRBV7-9 to TRBJ2-7; D is uncertain. The V end lost 5 bases, the J end lost 2 bases, and 7 bases lay between the germline ends. The CDR3 has 12 amino acids. Germline values: CDR1 SEHNR, CDR2 FQNEAQ (reference sequence). This CDR3 reads CASSPAAYEQYF. The CDR3 DNA sequence: TGTGCCAGCAGCCCCGCGGCCTACGAGCAGTACTTC.